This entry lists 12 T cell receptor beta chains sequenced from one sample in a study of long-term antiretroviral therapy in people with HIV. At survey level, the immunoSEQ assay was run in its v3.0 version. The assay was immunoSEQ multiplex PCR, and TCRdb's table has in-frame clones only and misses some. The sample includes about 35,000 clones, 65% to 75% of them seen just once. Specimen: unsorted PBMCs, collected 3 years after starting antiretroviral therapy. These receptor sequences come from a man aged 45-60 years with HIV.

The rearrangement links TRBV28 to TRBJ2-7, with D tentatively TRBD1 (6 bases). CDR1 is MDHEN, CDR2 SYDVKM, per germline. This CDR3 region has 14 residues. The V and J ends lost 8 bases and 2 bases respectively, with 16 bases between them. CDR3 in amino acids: CASGTDGDTYEQYF. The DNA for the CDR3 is TGTGCCAGCGGGACGGACGGGGACACCTACGAGCAGTACTTC.

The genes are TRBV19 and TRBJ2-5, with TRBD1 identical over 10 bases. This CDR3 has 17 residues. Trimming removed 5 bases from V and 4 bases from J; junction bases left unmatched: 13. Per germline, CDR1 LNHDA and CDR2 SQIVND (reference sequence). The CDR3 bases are TGTGCCAGTAGTTCAAGGGACAGGGGCACCCGGGGAGAGACCCAGTACTTC. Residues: CASSSRDRGTRGETQYF. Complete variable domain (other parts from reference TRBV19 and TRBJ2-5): DGGITQSPKYLFRKEGQNVTLSCEQNLNHDAMYWYRQDPGQGLRLIYYSQIVNDFQKGDIAEGYSVSREKKESFPLTVTSAQKNPTAFYLCASSSRDRGTRGETQYFGPGTRLLVL.

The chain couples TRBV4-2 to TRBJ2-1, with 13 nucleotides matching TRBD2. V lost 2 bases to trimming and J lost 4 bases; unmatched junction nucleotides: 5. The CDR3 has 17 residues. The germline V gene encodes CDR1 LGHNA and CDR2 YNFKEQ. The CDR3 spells CASSQTSGGALYNEQFF. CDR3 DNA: TGTGCCAGCAGCCAAACTAGCGGGGGGGCACTATACAATGAGCAGTTCTTC.

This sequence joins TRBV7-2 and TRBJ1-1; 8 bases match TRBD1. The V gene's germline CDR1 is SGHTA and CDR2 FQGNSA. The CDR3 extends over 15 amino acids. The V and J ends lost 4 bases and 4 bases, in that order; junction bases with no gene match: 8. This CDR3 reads CASSSKRQGSTEAFF. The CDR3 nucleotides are TGTGCCAGCAGCTCCAAGAGACAGGGGAGCACTGAAGCTTTCTTT.

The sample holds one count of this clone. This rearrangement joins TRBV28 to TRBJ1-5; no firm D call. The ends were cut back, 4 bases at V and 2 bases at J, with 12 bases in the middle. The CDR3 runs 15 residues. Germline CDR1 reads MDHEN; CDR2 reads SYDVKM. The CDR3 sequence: CASSSRGLGNQPQHF. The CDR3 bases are TGTGCCAGCAGTTCCCGGGGTTTGGGCAATCAGCCCCAGCATTTT.

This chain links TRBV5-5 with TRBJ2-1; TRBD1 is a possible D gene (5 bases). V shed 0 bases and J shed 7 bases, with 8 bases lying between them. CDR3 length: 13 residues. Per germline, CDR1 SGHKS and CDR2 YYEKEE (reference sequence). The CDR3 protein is CASSLESGNEQFF. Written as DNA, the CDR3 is TGTGCCAGCAGCTTGGAATCAGGGAATGAGCAGTTCTTC.

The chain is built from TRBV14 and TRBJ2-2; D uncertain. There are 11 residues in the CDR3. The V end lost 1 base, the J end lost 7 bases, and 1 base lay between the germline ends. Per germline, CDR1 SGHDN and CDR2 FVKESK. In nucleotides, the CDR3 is TGTGCCAGCAGCCAAGTCGGGGAGCTGTTTTTT. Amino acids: CASSQVGELFF. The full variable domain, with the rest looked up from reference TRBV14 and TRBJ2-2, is EAGVTQFPSHSVIEKGQTVTLRCDPISGHDNLYWYRRVMGKEIKFLLHFVKESKQDESGMPNNRFLAERTGGTYSTLKVQPAELEDSGVYFCASSQVGELFFGEGSRLTVL.

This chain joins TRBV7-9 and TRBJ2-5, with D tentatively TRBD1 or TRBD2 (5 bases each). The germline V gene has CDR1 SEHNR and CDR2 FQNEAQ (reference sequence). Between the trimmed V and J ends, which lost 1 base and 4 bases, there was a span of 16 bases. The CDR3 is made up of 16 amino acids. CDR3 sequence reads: CASSLVQIGAGETQYF. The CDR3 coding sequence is TGTGCCAGCAGCTTAGTCCAAATCGGGGCTGGAGAGACCCAGTACTTC.

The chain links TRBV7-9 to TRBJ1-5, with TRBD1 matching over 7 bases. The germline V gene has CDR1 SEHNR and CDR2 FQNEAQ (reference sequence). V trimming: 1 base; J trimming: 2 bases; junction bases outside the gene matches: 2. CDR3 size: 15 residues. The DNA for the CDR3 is TGTGCCAGCAGCTTAGGAACAGGGGGCAATCAGCCCCAGCATTTT. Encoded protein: CASSLGTGGNQPQHF.

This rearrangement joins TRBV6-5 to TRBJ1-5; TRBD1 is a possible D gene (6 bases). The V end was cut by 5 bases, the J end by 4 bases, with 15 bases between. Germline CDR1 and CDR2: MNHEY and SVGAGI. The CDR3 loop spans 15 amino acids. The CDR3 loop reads CASSTSRGKNQPQHF. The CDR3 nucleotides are TGTGCCAGCAGTACCTCAAGGGGGAAAAATCAGCCCCAGCATTTT.

This CDR3 is CASSFRGANTIYF. The CDR3 DNA follows: TGTGCCAGCAGCTTTAGAGGGGCGAACACCATATATTTT. This chain joins TRBV7-9 and TRBJ1-3; D is perhaps TRBD1 (5 bases). Trimming removed 3 bases from V and 7 bases from J, with 10 bases in between. The CDR3 loop spans 13 amino acids. In germline, CDR1 is SEHNR, CDR2 FQNEAQ (reference sequence).

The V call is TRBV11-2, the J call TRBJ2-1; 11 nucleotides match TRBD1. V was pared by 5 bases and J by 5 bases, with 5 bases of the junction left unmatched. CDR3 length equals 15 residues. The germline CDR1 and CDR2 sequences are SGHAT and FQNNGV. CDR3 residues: CASSGGQGAHNEQFF. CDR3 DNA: TGTGCCAGCAGCGGCGGACAGGGGGCCCACAATGAGCAGTTCTTC.